The rows below give T cell receptor beta chains drawn from one sample of a study of blood T cell repertoires in COVID-19. Measured with immunoSEQ multiplex PCR; TCRdb has only the in-frame clones, and not every one. The sample has under 150,000 clones; 65% to 90% are singletons. The specimen sequenced was PBMCs or T cells enriched from blood (not recorded which). Receptors were obtained from a woman between 50 and 59 years old who had recovered from COVID-19. CDR3s include the opening cysteine and the closing phenylalanine or tryptophan. A D gene is named only where the DNA matches it firmly. Clone size is not always given. Where it is, it says once, few, many or a class for expanded clones.

>TRBD2|TRBV3-1/TRBV3-2|TRBJ2-7|-
TGTGCCAGCAGCCACTACAGACTAGCGGGGGACCACGAGCAGTACTTC
CASSHYRLAGDHEQYF
>TRBD1|TRBV13|TRBJ1-2|-
TGTGCCAGCAGCAAGGGACAGGGGGCCATCTATGGCTACACCTTC
CASSKGQGAIYGYTF
>TRBD1|TRBV7-9|TRBJ2-7|-
TGTGCCAGCAGCTTCGACAGGGACCAGCAGTACTTC
CASSFDRDQQYF
>TRBD1|TRBV9|TRBJ2-6|-
TGTGCCAGCAGCCCGACAGGGGCTGGGGCCAACGTCCTGACTTTC
CASSPTGAGANVLTF
>TRBD2|TRBV3-1/TRBV3-2|TRBJ2-7|-
TGTGCCAGCAGGCCTACTAGCGGGGGGGTCTCCGAGCAGTACTTC
CASRPTSGGVSEQYF
>TRBD1|TRBV5-4|TRBJ2-5|-
TGTGCCAGCAGCGCGTCCGGACAGGGTTTAGGAGGGACCCAGTACTTC
CASSASGQGLGGTQYF
>-|TRBV14|TRBJ1-1|-
TGTGCCAGCAGCCACAACATTTTACAGGCTTTCTTT
CASSHNILQAFF
>-|TRBV19|TRBJ2-7|-
TGTGCCAGTAGCACGACAGGATCGTACGAGCAGTACTTC
CASSTTGSYEQYF
>TRBD2|TRBV19|TRBJ2-1|-
TGTGCCAGTAGTATACTAGCGGGGGGGCAGAATGAGCAGTTCTTC
CASSILAGGQNEQFF
>-|TRBV15|TRBJ1-1|once
TGTGCCACCAGCTTCAGATCGAACACTGAAGCTTTCTTT
CATSFRSNTEAFF
>TRBD2|TRBV7-9|TRBJ2-1|-
TGTGCCAGCAGCACCGACCAGCTTAGCGGGGGGTCTGAGCAGTTCTTC
CASSTDQLSGGSEQFF
>TRBD1|TRBV30|TRBJ1-2|-
TGTGCCGGGGGGACAGGGCCCGGCTACACCTTC
CAGGTGPGYTF
>TRBD1|TRBV6-5|TRBJ2-7|-
TGTGCCAGCAGTCCCGGGACAGGGACCGAGCAGTACTTC
CASSPGTGTEQYF
>-|TRBV12-3/TRBV12-4|TRBJ1-2|-
TGTGCCAGCAGCTCGACAGACGTGGGTGGCTACACCTTC
CASSSTDVGGYTF
>-|TRBV30|TRBJ2-1|once
TGTGCCTGGAGTGTCACCTACAATGAGCAGTTCTTC
CAWSVTYNEQFF
>TRBD2|TRBV11-3|TRBJ2-4|-
TGTGCCAGCAGCTACGGCGGGGGGGCCGGGAACATTCAGTACTTC
CASSYGGGAGNIQYF
>TRBD1|TRBV30|TRBJ1-1|-
TGTGCCTGGAGTGTCCTGGGACAGGGGAACACTGAAGCTTTCTTT
CAWSVLGQGNTEAFF
>-|TRBV4-3|TRBJ2-3|-
TGCGCCAGCAGCCAAGGTCCAGGCACAGATACGCAGTATTTT
CASSQGPGTDTQYF
>-|TRBV2|TRBJ2-5|-
TGTGCCAGCAAAGGGGAAGAGACCCAGTACTTC
CASKGEETQYF
>-|TRBV13|TRBJ1-2|once
TGTGCCAGCGGACCCGGGACACCATCTCCCAGCGGTGGCTACACCTTC
CASGPGTPSPSGGYTF
>TRBD1|TRBV30|TRBJ1-2|-
TGTGCCTGGAGTGGAGACAGGGGTGGCTACACCTTC
CAWSGDRGGYTF
>-|TRBV9|TRBJ1-2|-
TGTGCCAGTACTACGGGAAATAACTATGGCTACACCTTC
CASTTGNNYGYTF
>-|TRBV3-1/TRBV3-2|TRBJ1-2|-
TGTGCCAGCAGCCAAGACTGGGCACGGATCTATGGCTACACCTTC
CASSQDWARIYGYTF
>-|TRBV7-9|TRBJ1-1|-
TGTGCCAGCAGCCCGGAGTCGGGGAATATGAACACTGAAGCTTTCTTT
CASSPESGNMNTEAFF
>-|TRBV3-1/TRBV3-2|TRBJ2-1|-
TGTGCCAGCAGCCAAGAAGTGATCGGCTCCTACAATGAGCAGTTCTTC
CASSQEVIGSYNEQFF
>TRBD1|TRBV15|TRBJ2-7|-
TGTGCCACCAGCAGAGAGGGACAGGCGTACTACGAGCAGTACTTC
CATSREGQAYYEQYF
>-|TRBV3-1/TRBV3-2|TRBJ2-2|once
TGTGCCAGCAGCCCACCGAGGCCCAAGAACACCGGGGAGCTGTTTTTT
CASSPPRPKNTGELFF
>-|TRBV7-9|TRBJ2-2|few
TGTGCCAGCACTTTGACCAGGAACACCGGGGAGCTGTTTTTT
CASTLTRNTGELFF
>-|TRBV10-3|TRBJ1-1|-
TGTGCCATCAGTCCGACAGGAAACACTGAAGCTTTCTTT
CAISPTGNTEAFF
>TRBD1|TRBV27|TRBJ2-1|-
TGTGCCAGCAGTTTTTGGGACAGGGATGCCAATGAGCAGTTCTTC
CASSFWDRDANEQFF